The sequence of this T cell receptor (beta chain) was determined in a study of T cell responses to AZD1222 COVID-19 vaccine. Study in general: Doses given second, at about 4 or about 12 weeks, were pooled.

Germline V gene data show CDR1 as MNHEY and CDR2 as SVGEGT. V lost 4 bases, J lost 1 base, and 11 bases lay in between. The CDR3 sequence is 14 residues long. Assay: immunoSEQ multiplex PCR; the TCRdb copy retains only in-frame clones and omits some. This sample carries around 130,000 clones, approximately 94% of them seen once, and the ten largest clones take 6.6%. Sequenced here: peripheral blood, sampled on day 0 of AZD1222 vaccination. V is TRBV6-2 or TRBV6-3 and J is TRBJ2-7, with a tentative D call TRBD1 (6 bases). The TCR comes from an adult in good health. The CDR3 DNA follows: TGTGCCAGCAGTTTAGGGGGAGCGTCCTACGAGCAGTACTTC. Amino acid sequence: CASSLGGASYEQYF.